This record concerns one TCR beta chain sequence. The antigen is unknown. A single record per CDR3 protein comes from TCRdb applying MiXCR to the reads. The table includes 200,000 or so distinct CDR3 sequences, over 25% detected once. This specimen comes from a study of T cell repertoires in cytomegalovirus infection. Looking at the study overall: Matching HLA type and CMV infection were both indicated by public TCR beta signatures.

Study-level results: The study found HLA-C-restricted CMV-specific TCR beta clonotypes dominating the ex vivo response. Based on cumulative public TCR beta family frequency, carriers of CMV plus the relevant HLA were identified.

The CDR3 consists of 14 residues. Germline V lookup: CDR1 LGHDT, CDR2 YNNKEL (reference sequence). V was cut by 4 bases and J by 5 bases, with 11 bases left in between. The source is a human donor in good health (CMV status not recorded). Some clones in this sample may be carry-over from other donors' samples. Sequenced sample: PBMCs. The chain has TRBV3-1 and TRBJ1-4, with D perhaps matching TRBD1 (6 bases). As DNA, the CDR3 is TGTGCCAGCAGCCCACCAGGGGCAAATGAAAAACTGTTTTTT. It encodes CASSPPGANEKLFF.